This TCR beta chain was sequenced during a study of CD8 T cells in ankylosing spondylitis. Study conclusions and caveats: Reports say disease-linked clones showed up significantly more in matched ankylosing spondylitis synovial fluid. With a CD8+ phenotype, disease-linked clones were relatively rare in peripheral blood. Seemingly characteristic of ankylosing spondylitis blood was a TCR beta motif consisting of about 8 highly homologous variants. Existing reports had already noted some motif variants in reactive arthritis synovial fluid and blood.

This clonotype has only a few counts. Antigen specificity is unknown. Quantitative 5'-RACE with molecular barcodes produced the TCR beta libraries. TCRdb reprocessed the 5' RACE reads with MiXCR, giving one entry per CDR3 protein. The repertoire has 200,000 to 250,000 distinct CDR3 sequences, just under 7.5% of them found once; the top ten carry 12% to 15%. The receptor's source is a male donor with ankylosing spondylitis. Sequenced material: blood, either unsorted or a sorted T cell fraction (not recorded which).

Here the CDR3 DNA reads TGCGCCAGCAGCCAAGATCCCCCCGGGGGGGAATATAGCAATCAGCCCCAGCATTTT. It codes for CASSQDPPGGEYSNQPQHF. This chain links TRBV4-3 with TRBJ1-5, with D maybe TRBD1 (5 bases). The CDR3 length is 19 residues. Per the germline V gene, CDR1 is LGHNA and CDR2 is YSLEER. With 0 bases removed from V and 0 bases from J, the gap between germline ends came to 18 bases.